The clone carrying this T cell receptor beta chain was counted between two and nine times. This sample stems from a study of T-cell reconstitution after alpha-beta-depleted transplantation in children. Researchers prepared the TCRbeta library using unique molecular identifiers, the study reports. MiXCR was run by TCRdb on the PCR reads, yielding one entry per CDR3 protein. The table lists about 600,000 distinct CDR3 sequences, under 12% of them singletons. CDR3 length: 16 residues. V shed 5 bases and J shed 0 bases, with 17 bases lying between them. Germline CDR1 and CDR2: SGHVS and FQNEAQ. Specimen: PBMCs from the stem cell graft donor, collected from the stem cell graft. The source of this sequence is a human donor who donated a stem cell graft to a child with acute myeloid leukemia. The chain recombines TRBV7-8 with TRBJ2-7, with D maybe TRBD2 (6 bases). For the CDR3, the DNA is TGTGCCAGCAGCCCACGCCTTAGCGGAAGCTCCTACGAGCAGTACTTC. Translation: CASSPRLSGSSYEQYF.